This is a list of T cell receptor beta chains from one sample in a study of cytomegalovirus exposure and HLA in healthy donors. The protocol was immunoSEQ multiplex PCR, while the TCRdb copy is restricted to in-frame clones and leaves out a portion. The repertoire holds around 150,000 clones, with over 70% as singletons. Sequencing was done on a sample of PBMCs. These receptors all come from a man in his late teens or twenties in good health and CMV-seropositive. Both conserved end residues are part of each CDR3. D genes are given only for firm matches.

v_gene,j_gene,d_gene,CDR3aa
TRBV6-6,TRBJ2-3,.,CASSPSRIAGTDTQYF
TRBV19,TRBJ2-7,.,CASGGSGPSYEQYF
TRBV28,TRBJ1-5,.,CASSPLISNQPQHF
TRBV9,TRBJ2-7,TRBD2,CASSASGGDTYEQYF
TRBV18,TRBJ1-6,.,CASSPSPGNSPLHF
TRBV18,TRBJ1-2,TRBD1,CASSSGTGLGYGYTF
TRBV7-9,TRBJ2-3,TRBD1,CASSPGQGGDTQYF
TRBV29-1,TRBJ1-3,.,CSVVDSLSGNTIYF
TRBV7-8,TRBJ1-4,.,CASSLEGEGLGYEKLFF
TRBV29-1,TRBJ1-2,.,CSVRLTENYGYTF
TRBV6-1,TRBJ1-5,TRBD1,CASTRQGQPQHF
TRBV4-2,TRBJ1-2,.,CASSQDFLYGYTF
TRBV19,TRBJ2-3,TRBD2,CASSMVLAGGSTQYF
TRBV6-4,TRBJ2-1,.,CASSLSLNNEQFF
TRBV6-5,TRBJ1-2,.,CASRETANYGYTF
TRBV27,TRBJ1-2,TRBD1,CASSLGDRGGYTF
TRBV4-2,TRBJ1-3,.,CASSQDRRAFSGNTIYF
TRBV30,TRBJ2-7,TRBD1,CAYGRGQGVYEQYF
TRBV20-1,TRBJ1-2,.,CSASGQSKTF
TRBV7-3,TRBJ1-2,.,CASSLTASDGYTF
TRBV7-2,TRBJ2-4,TRBD2,CASSGTSANIQYF
TRBV6-5,TRBJ1-6,.,CASTGPGSPLHF
TRBV7-2,TRBJ2-4,TRBD1,CASSSRQGNKYF
TRBV6-5,TRBJ2-4,TRBD1,CASSYDRTGENIQYF
TRBV5-5,TRBJ2-5,.,CASSRSGGAETQYF
TRBV5-4,TRBJ1-4,.,CASTGNNEKLFF